This entry lists 31 T cell receptor beta chains sequenced from one sample in a study of blood T cell repertoires in COVID-19. Profiled with immunoSEQ multiplex PCR; TCRdb holds only in-frame clones, not every one. This repertoire shows some 83,000 clones, 65% to 85% found once; its top ten account for 4.5% to 7%. Sequencing was performed on peripheral blood. All receptors come from a man between 60 and 75 years old with active or convalescent COVID-19.

This chain connects TRBV6-2 or TRBV6-3 to TRBJ1-6, with TRBD1 matching over 9 bases. This CDR3 region has 16 residues. V gave up 2 bases and J gave up 9 bases; unmatched junction bases: 8. Germline assignment: CDR1 MNHEY and CDR2 SVGEGT. CDR3: CASSYTRDRVFSPLHF. In DNA, the CDR3 is TGTGCCAGCAGTTACACCCGGGACAGGGTATTTTCACCCCTCCACTTT.

The chain uses TRBV6-6 and TRBJ1-2; TRBD1 agrees at 7 bases. V shed 8 bases, J shed 1 base, and the junction held 10 bases outside the gene matches. The CDR3 length is 15 residues. The germline V gene encodes CDR1 MNHNY and CDR2 SVGAGI (reference sequence). The CDR3 region is CASATIQGGNYGYTF. The CDR3 nucleotides read TGTGCCAGCGCGACCATCCAGGGGGGTAACTATGGCTACACCTTC.

By share, this clone ranks as medium-sized. This chain connects TRBV3-1 (or the pseudogene TRBV3-2) to TRBJ1-4; TRBD1 agrees at 8 bases. The CDR3 consists of 17 residues. CDR1 and CDR2 from the germline V gene are LGHDT and YNNKEL (reference sequence). Trimming at V came to 2 bases and at J to 0 bases, leaving 5 bases not matched to a gene. This CDR3 is CASSQFPGQATNEKLFF. The CDR3 bases are TGTGCCAGCAGCCAATTCCCGGGACAGGCAACTAATGAAAAACTGTTTTTT.

This chain uses TRBV27 with TRBJ2-5, with TRBD2 identical over 7 bases. The CDR3 is 14 residues long. With V trimmed by 5 bases and J by 4 bases, 7 bases remained unmatched. Germline CDR1 MNHEY, CDR2 SMNVEV (reference sequence). CDR3 in DNA: TGTGCCAGCAGTCATGGGCTAGCGGCAGAGACCCAGTACTTC. Its protein is CASSHGLAAETQYF.

The chain is built from TRBV5-6 and TRBJ1-1, with TRBD1 identical over 8 bases. Germline CDR1 reads SGHDT; CDR2 reads YYEEEE. This CDR3 is built from 17 residues. Germline trimming cut 5 bases from V and 1 base from J; bases unmatched to any gene: 13. In DNA, the CDR3 is TGTGCCAGCAGATTCCAGGGGGCGGGAGTTTGGAACACTGAAGCTTTCTTT. Encoded protein: CASRFQGAGVWNTEAFF.

The V gene is TRBV5-1, the J gene TRBJ1-6; D is unclear. Germline CDR1 SGHRS, CDR2 YFSETQ. Between the trimmed V and J ends, which lost 6 bases and 0 bases, there was a span of 10 bases. The CDR3 has 15 amino acids. CDR3 residues: CASNVGGSYNSPLHF. In DNA form, the CDR3 reads TGCGCCAGCAATGTTGGAGGCTCCTATAATTCACCCCTCCACTTT.

This clone occurred once. The V and J genes are TRBV5-1 and TRBJ1-6; 7 positions match TRBD1. Trimming removed 0 bases from V and 6 bases from J; junction bases left unmatched: 0. Germline CDR1 and CDR2: SGHRS and YFSETQ. The CDR3 sequence is 14 residues long. The CDR3 here is CASSLDRGNSPLHF. CDR3 sequence (DNA): TGCGCCAGCAGCTTGGACAGGGGTAATTCACCCCTCCACTTT.

The rearrangement joins TRBV5-1 to TRBJ2-3, with D hard to call. CDR3 size: 14 residues. Between the trimmed V and J ends, which lost 4 bases and 6 bases, there was a span of 15 bases. Germline values: CDR1 SGHRS, CDR2 YFSETQ. The CDR3 bases are TGCGCCAGCAGCCCTGCACAGATTTCCGATACGCAGTATTTT. Translation gives CASSPAQISDTQYF.

The chain couples TRBV15 to TRBJ1-6, with 7 bases matching TRBD1. Germline V gives CDR1 LNHNV, CDR2 YYDKDF (reference sequence). V shed 5 bases, J shed 10 bases, and the junction held 17 bases outside the gene matches. The CDR3 is 17 amino acids. The CDR3 DNA is TGTGCCACCAGCGGATCGGGACAGTTCCGGCGGGAATCACCCCTCCACTTT. Residues: CATSGSGQFRRESPLHF.

The V gene is TRBV12-3 or TRBV12-4, the J gene TRBJ1-2, with TRBD1 matching over 7 bases. The CDR3 length is 13 residues. V lost 6 bases to trimming and J lost 5 bases; unmatched junction nucleotides: 6. The CDR3 sequence is CASREGQLYGYTF. The CDR3 region has the DNA TGTGCCAGCAGAGAGGGACAGCTATATGGCTACACCTTC.

This clone was seen only once. The V and J genes are TRBV10-3 and TRBJ1-1; D not certain. Germline V gene sequence: CDR1 ENHRY, CDR2 SYGVKD. The germline V and J ends were trimmed by 7 bases and 0 bases, with 15 bases remaining between them. The CDR3 contains 15 residues. The CDR3 nucleotides read TGTGCCATCAAGGGCGGGGAGGGAATGAACACTGAAGCTTTCTTT. Protein sequence: CAIKGGEGMNTEAFF.

The chain joins TRBV5-1 to TRBJ2-3; TRBD1 matches at 10 bases. Germline CDR1 and CDR2: SGHRS and YFSETQ. The CDR3 spans 19 residues. Trimming cost V 0 bases and J 3 bases; bases outside gene matches: 13. CDR3: CASSLESLSGTGVTDTQYF. CDR3 coding DNA: TGCGCCAGCAGCTTGGAATCATTAAGTGGGACAGGGGTAACAGATACGCAGTATTTT.

The genes are TRBV2 and TRBJ1-1; D possibly corresponds to TRBD1 (6 bases). V lost 5 bases, J lost 0 bases, and 10 bases lay in between. The CDR3 extends over 14 amino acids. The germline gives CDR1 SNHLY, CDR2 FYNNEI. As DNA, the CDR3 is TGTGCCAGCAGTCGGACAGATTTGAACACTGAAGCTTTCTTT. It encodes CASSRTDLNTEAFF.

CDR3 nucleotides: TGTGCCAGCAGCCCGGACAGGACTAACTATGGCTACACCTTC. Its protein product is CASSPDRTNYGYTF. The chain couples TRBV7-2 to TRBJ1-2, with TRBD1 matching 7 bases. Losses at the gene ends were 5 bases for V and 0 bases for J; bases not matched to a gene: 3. Per germline, CDR1 SGHTA and CDR2 FQGNSA. This CDR3 region has 14 residues.

The chain carries TRBV6-6 and TRBJ2-7; 10 bases map to TRBD1. In germline, CDR1 is MNHNY, CDR2 SVGAGI (reference sequence). This CDR3 region has 16 residues. V lost 6 bases and J lost 3; bases outside the gene matches: 11. CDR3 sequence reads: CASRPLRGQGVYEQYF. The CDR3 nucleotides are TGTGCCAGCAGACCCCTCAGAGGACAGGGGGTCTACGAGCAGTACTTC.

The rearrangement uses TRBV5-6 and TRBJ1-3; no definite D call. There are 14 residues in the CDR3. V lost 3 bases and J lost 8, with 15 bases in between. The V gene's germline CDR1 is SGHDT and CDR2 YYEEEE. The CDR3 sequence is CASSWAGFSDTIYF. The CDR3 DNA follows: TGTGCCAGCAGCTGGGCGGGCTTCTCGGACACCATATATTTT. Full variable domain (missing parts from reference TRBV5-6 and TRBJ1-3): DAGVTQSPTHLIKTRGQQVTLRCSPKSGHDTVSWYQQALGQGPQFIFQYYEEEERQRGNFPDRFSGHQFPNYSSELNVNALLLGDSALYLCASSWAGFSDTIYFGEGSWLTVV.

CDR3: CASNPGLYHYEQYF. In DNA, the CDR3 is TGTGCCAGCAACCCCGGACTATACCACTACGAGCAGTACTTC. The chain uses TRBV6-5 and TRBJ2-7; possible D gene TRBD2, 6 bases. CDR1 is MNHEY, CDR2 SVGAGI, per germline. This CDR3 comprises 14 residues. V lost 7 bases, J lost 3 bases, and 16 bases lay in between.

V gene TRBV6-6 combines with J gene TRBJ2-3; 10 bases are a match to TRBD1. V lost 5 bases to trimming and J lost 4 bases; unmatched junction nucleotides: 9. The germline CDR1 and CDR2 sequences are MNHNY and SVGAGI (reference sequence). The CDR3 sequence is 16 residues long. In nucleotides, the CDR3 is TGTGCCAGCAGTCCGAGGGACAGGGGTATTGCAGATACGCAGTATTTT. Protein sequence: CASSPRDRGIADTQYF.

To note about this clone: At one end, the junction sequence differs from germline, possibly due to a read error. The chain joins TRBV6-5 to TRBJ2-7; 11 nucleotides align to TRBD1. Germline CDR1 reads MNHEY; CDR2 reads SVGAGI. The CDR3 extends over 11 amino acids. The CDR3: CASSPGQGEVF. Here the CDR3 DNA reads TGTGCCAGCAGTCCGGGACAGGGGGAAGTTTTC.

V usage is TRBV7-9 and J usage is TRBJ1-2; possible D gene TRBD1, 5 bases. The V gene lost 5 bases and the J gene lost 7 bases, with 17 bases spanning the gap. This CDR3 is built from 14 residues. Germline CDR1 SEHNR, CDR2 FQNEAQ (reference sequence). CDR3 nucleotide sequence: TGTGCCAGCAGCCCCGATTTCGGGGGAGGTGGCTACACCTTC. Translated, it gives CASSPDFGGGGYTF.

The count of this clone is one. This chain connects TRBV7-2 to TRBJ2-5; 9 bases are a match to TRBD2. The CDR3 sequence is 15 residues long. CDR1 and CDR2 (germline): SGHTA, FQGNSA. The V and J ends lost 5 bases and 0 bases, in that order; junction bases with no gene match: 4. CDR3 protein: CASSRASGNQETQYF. The DNA for the CDR3 is TGTGCCAGCAGCCGCGCTAGCGGGAACCAAGAGACCCAGTACTTC.

The chain links TRBV2 to TRBJ1-1; TRBD1 is a possible D gene (6 bases). CDR1 and CDR2 from the germline V gene are SNHLY and FYNNEI. Trimming shortened V by 2 bases and J by 1 base, and 11 bases separated the two germline ends. The CDR3 is 15 amino acids. The CDR3 region has the DNA TGTGCCAGCAGTGAACTGGGCAGGGGGAACACTGAAGCTTTCTTT. Encoded protein: CASSELGRGNTEAFF.

The chain carries TRBV6-6 and TRBJ1-5; D perhaps matches TRBD1 (5 bases). Germline V gene lookup returns CDR1 MNHNY and CDR2 SVGAGI (reference sequence). The CDR3 extends over 14 amino acids. The V and J ends lost 0 bases and 7 bases respectively, with 10 bases between them. The chain's CDR3 is CASSYSAGRQPQHF. CDR3 in DNA: TGTGCCAGCAGTTACTCGGCAGGGCGGCAGCCCCAGCATTTT.

The chain couples TRBV6-1 to TRBJ1-5; TRBD1 matches at 9 bases. Germline V gene lookup returns CDR1 MNHNS and CDR2 SASEGT. The CDR3 has 18 amino acids. Losses at the gene ends were 3 bases for V and 4 bases for J; bases not matched to a gene: 13. The CDR3 sequence is CASSERGYRGPSNQPQHF. DNA of the CDR3: TGTGCCAGCAGTGAGAGGGGTTACAGGGGGCCTTCTAATCAGCCCCAGCATTTT.

The chain links TRBV19 to TRBJ2-2, with D possibly TRBD1 on 6 matching bases. Between the trimmed V and J ends, which lost 5 bases and 4 bases, there was a span of 17 bases. The CDR3 covers 16 residues. CDR1 and CDR2 from the germline V gene are LNHDA and SQIVND (reference sequence). This CDR3 reads CASSARQVPGTGELFF. The CDR3 bases are TGTGCCAGTAGTGCAAGACAGGTCCCGGGCACCGGGGAGCTGTTTTTT.

This chain uses TRBV6-5 with TRBJ2-7; 7 bases agree with TRBD1. The CDR3 spans 12 residues. The V gene's germline CDR1 is MNHEY and CDR2 SVGAGI. Trimming at V came to 5 bases and at J to 4 bases, leaving 2 bases not matched to a gene. As DNA, the CDR3 is TGTGCCAGCAGTCGGACAGGATACGAGCAGTACTTC. Its protein product is CASSRTGYEQYF.

The chain has TRBV11-2 and TRBJ1-2; TRBD1 matches at 12 bases. CDR1 is SGHAT and CDR2 is FQNNGV in the germline V gene. CDR3 length: 15 amino acids. V lost 5 bases, J lost 3 bases, and 4 bases stayed unmatched. The CDR3 region has the DNA TGTGCCAGCAGCCCCGGGACAGGGGGCCACTATGGCTACACCTTC. The encoded protein is CASSPGTGGHYGYTF.

This clone has more than one count but fewer than ten. The chain is built from TRBV5-1 and TRBJ1-5; D is unresolved. CDR3 length equals 15 residues. The V gene's germline CDR1 is SGHRS and CDR2 YFSETQ. Trimming pared 0 bases from V and 5 bases from J, leaving 12 bases between. The CDR3 sequence: CASSLEVQEDQPQHF. In DNA form, the CDR3 reads TGCGCCAGCAGCTTGGAGGTTCAGGAAGATCAGCCCCAGCATTTT.

The J gene is TRBJ1-4, the V gene TRBV7-9; TRBD1 might be the D (6 bases). CDR1 SEHNR and CDR2 FQNEAQ come from the germline V gene (reference sequence). The CDR3 is 13 amino acids. V lost 5 bases and J lost 8, with 12 bases in between. Here the CDR3 DNA reads TGTGCCAGCAGCCTGGACAGAGGAGAAAAACTGTTTTTT. Its translation: CASSLDRGEKLFF.

CDR3 amino acids: CASSSGTGAYNEQFF. The CDR3 nucleotides read TGTGCCAGCAGCTCCGGGACAGGGGCCTACAATGAGCAGTTCTTC. The chain recombines TRBV7-2 with TRBJ2-1; 10 positions agree with TRBD1. The CDR3 is made up of 15 amino acids. Germline trimming cut 4 bases from V and 2 bases from J; bases unmatched to any gene: 2. The germline V gene encodes CDR1 SGHTA and CDR2 FQGNSA.

This clone rates as medium-sized (0.01 to 0.1%). The V and J genes are TRBV4-2 and TRBJ2-7, with TRBD2 matching 7 bases. V trimming: 4 bases; J trimming: 5 bases; junction bases outside the gene matches: 11. Per germline, CDR1 LGHNA and CDR2 YNFKEQ. The CDR3 has 15 amino acids. CDR3 sequence reads: CASSPDVMGGNEQYF. CDR3 sequence (DNA): TGTGCCAGCAGCCCGGATGTAATGGGGGGGAACGAGCAGTACTTC.